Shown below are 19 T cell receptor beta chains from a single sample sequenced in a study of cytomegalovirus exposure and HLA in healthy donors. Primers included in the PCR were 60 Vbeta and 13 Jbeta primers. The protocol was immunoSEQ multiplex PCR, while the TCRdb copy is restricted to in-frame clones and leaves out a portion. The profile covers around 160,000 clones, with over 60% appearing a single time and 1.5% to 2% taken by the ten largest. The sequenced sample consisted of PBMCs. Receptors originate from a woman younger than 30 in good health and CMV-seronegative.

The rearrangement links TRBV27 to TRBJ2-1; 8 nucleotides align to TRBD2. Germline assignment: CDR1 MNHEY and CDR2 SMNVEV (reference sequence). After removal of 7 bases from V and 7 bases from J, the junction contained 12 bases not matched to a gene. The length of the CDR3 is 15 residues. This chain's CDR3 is CASTSRGGAGNEQFF. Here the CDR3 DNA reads TGTGCCAGCACCTCACGGGGGGGGGCGGGGAATGAGCAGTTCTTC.

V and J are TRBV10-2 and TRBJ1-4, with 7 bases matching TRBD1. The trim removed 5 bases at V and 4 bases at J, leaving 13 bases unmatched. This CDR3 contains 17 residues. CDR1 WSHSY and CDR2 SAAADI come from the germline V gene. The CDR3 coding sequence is TGCGCCAGCAGTTCCCCAAGGTACAGGGGCGGTAATGAAAAACTGTTTTTT. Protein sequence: CASSSPRYRGGNEKLFF.

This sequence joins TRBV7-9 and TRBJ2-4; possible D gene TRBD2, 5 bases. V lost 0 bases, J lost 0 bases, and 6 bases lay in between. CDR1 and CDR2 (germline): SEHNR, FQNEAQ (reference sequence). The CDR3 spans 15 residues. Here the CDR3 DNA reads TGTGCCAGCAGCTTAGCGGGAGTAGCCAAAAACATTCAGTACTTC. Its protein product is CASSLAGVAKNIQYF.

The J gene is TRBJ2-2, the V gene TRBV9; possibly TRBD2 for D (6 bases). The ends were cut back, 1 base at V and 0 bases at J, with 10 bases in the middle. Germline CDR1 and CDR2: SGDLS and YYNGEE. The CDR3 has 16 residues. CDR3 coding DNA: TGTGCCAGCAGCGTACACGCGGGAACGAACACCGGGGAGCTGTTTTTT. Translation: CASSVHAGTNTGELFF. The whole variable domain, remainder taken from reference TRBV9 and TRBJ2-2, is DSGVTQTPKHLITATGQRVTLRCSPRSGDLSVYWYQQSLDQGLQFLIQYYNGEERAKGNILERFSAQQFPDLHSELNLSSLELGDSALYFCASSVHAGTNTGELFFGEGSRLTVL.

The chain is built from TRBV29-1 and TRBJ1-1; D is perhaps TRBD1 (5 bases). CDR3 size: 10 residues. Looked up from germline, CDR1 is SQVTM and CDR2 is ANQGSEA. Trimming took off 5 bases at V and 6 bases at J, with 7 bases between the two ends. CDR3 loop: CSVRGPEAFF. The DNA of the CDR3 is TGCAGCGTTAGGGGCCCTGAAGCTTTCTTT.

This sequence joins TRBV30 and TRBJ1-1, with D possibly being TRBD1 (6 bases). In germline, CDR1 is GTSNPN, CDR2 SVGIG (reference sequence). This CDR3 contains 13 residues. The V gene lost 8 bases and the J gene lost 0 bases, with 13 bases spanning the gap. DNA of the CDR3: TGTGCCCGAACGACAGGCTTGAACACTGAAGCTTTCTTT. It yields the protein CARTTGLNTEAFF.

CDR3 region: CASSFSRGDTQYF. The CDR3 bases are TGTGCCAGCAGCTTCTCTCGGGGAGATACGCAGTATTTT. The chain employs TRBV7-3 and TRBJ2-3, with D tentatively TRBD2 (5 bases). CDR3 length: 13 amino acids. The germline CDR1 and CDR2 sequences are SGHTA and FQGTGA. V was clipped by 3 bases and J by 5 bases, with 9 bases between them.

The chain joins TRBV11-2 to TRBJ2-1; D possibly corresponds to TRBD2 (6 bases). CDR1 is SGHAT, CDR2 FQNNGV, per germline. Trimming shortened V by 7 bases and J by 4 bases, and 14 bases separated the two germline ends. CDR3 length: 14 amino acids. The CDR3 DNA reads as TGTGCCAGCACGGGCGGGACCTTTTACAATGAGCAGTTCTTC. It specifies CASTGGTFYNEQFF.

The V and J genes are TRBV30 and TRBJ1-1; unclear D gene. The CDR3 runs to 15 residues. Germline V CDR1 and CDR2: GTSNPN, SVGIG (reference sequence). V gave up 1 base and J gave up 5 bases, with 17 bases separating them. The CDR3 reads CAWSAPGSPWTEAFF. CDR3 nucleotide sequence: TGTGCCTGGAGTGCCCCGGGGTCCCCCTGGACTGAAGCTTTCTTT.

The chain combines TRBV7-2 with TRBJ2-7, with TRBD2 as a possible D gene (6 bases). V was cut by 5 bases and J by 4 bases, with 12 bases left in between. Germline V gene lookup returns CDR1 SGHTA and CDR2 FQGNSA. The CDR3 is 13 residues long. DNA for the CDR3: TGTGCCAGCAGCGAGGGGAGGTTATACGAGCAGTACGTC. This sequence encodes CASSEGRLYEQYV.

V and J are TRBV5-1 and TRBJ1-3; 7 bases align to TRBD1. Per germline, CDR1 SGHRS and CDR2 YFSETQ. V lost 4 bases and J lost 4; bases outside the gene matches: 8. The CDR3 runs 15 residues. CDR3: CASSPEGAPGNTIYF. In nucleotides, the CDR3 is TGCGCCAGCAGCCCCGAGGGGGCGCCCGGAAACACCATATATTTT.

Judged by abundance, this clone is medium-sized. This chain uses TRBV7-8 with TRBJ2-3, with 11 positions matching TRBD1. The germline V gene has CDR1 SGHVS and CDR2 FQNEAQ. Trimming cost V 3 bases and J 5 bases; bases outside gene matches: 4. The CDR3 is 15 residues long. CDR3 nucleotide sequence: TGTGCCAGCAGCTTTGGACAGGGGGCAGGAGATACGCAGTATTTT. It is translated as CASSFGQGAGDTQYF.

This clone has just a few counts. The CDR3, as DNA: TGTGCCAGCAGTGAGGGGCAGGGGGCGCGGAATGAGCAGTTCTTC. Protein sequence: CASSEGQGARNEQFF. V gene TRBV2 combines with J gene TRBJ2-1, with 8 positions matching TRBD1. V lost 3 bases to trimming and J lost 7 bases; unmatched junction nucleotides: 8. This CDR3 spans 15 amino acids. Per germline, CDR1 SNHLY and CDR2 FYNNEI.

The CDR3 spells CASSAVDIWTGIHEQYF. CDR3 bases: TGTGCCAGCAGTGCGGTAGACATTTGGACAGGGATACACGAGCAGTACTTC. The chain couples TRBV6-1 to TRBJ2-7; the match to TRBD1 covers 8 bases. In germline, CDR1 is MNHNS, CDR2 SASEGT. V trimming: 4 bases; J trimming: 5 bases; junction bases outside the gene matches: 16. This CDR3 region has 17 residues.

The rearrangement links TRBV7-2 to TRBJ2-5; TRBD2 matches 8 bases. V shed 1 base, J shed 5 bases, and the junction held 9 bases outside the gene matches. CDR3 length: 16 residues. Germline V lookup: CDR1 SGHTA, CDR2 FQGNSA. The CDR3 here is CASSLESGGGWETQYF. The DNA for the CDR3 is TGTGCCAGCAGCTTAGAATCCGGGGGGGGATGGGAGACCCAGTACTTC.

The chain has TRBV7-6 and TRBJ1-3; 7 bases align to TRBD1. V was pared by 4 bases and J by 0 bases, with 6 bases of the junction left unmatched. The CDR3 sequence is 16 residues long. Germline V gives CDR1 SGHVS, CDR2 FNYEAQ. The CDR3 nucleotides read TGTGCCAGCAGCTCACACCAGGGGGACTCTGGAAACACCATATATTTT. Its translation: CASSSHQGDSGNTIYF.

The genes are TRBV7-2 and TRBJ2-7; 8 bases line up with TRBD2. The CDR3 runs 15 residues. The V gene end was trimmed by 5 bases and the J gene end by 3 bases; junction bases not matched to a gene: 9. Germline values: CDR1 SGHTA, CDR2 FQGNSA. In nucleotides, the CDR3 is TGTGCCAGCAGCGAGGGGACTAGTGGCTACTACGAGCAGTACGTC. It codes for CASSEGTSGYYEQYV.

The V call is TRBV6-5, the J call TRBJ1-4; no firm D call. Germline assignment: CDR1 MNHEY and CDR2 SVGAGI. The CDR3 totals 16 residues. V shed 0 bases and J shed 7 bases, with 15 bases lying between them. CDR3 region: CASSYSTTQWGEKLFF. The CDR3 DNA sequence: TGTGCCAGCAGTTACTCGACTACTCAGTGGGGTGAAAAACTGTTTTTT.

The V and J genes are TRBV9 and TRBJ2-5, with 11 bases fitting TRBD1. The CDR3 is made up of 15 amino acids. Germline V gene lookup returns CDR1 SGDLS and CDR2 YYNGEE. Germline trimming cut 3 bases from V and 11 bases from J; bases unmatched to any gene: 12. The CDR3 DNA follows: TGTGCCAGCAGCGCGACTGGACAGGGGGCGGGGGAGCAGTACTTC. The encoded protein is CASSATGQGAGEQYF.